A few counts support the clone carrying this TCR beta chain. Its specificity is not known. Via MiXCR, TCRdb re-called the reads, giving one row per CDR3 protein. The data hold about 320,000 distinct CDR3 sequences, with more than 8% observed a single time. The data are from a study of T cell repertoires in cytomegalovirus infection. About the study: Through public TCR beta signatures, both CMV infection and matching HLA type were indicated.

Per germline, CDR1 SNHLY and CDR2 FYNNEI. The V gene lost 7 bases and the J gene lost 0 bases, with 9 bases spanning the gap. The CDR3 consists of 13 residues. Study conclusions and caveats: Ex vivo, HLA-C-restricted CMV-specific TCR beta clonotypes prevailed over the rest of the response.

The sequenced sample was PBMCs. This chain uses TRBV2 with TRBJ1-1; D gene uncertain. This receptor was obtained from a human donor in good health (CMV status not recorded). Some clones in this sample may be carry-over from other donors' samples. CDR3 DNA: TGTGCCAGCACTCCATTCATGAACACTGAAGCTTTCTTT. Translating it yields CASTPFMNTEAFF.